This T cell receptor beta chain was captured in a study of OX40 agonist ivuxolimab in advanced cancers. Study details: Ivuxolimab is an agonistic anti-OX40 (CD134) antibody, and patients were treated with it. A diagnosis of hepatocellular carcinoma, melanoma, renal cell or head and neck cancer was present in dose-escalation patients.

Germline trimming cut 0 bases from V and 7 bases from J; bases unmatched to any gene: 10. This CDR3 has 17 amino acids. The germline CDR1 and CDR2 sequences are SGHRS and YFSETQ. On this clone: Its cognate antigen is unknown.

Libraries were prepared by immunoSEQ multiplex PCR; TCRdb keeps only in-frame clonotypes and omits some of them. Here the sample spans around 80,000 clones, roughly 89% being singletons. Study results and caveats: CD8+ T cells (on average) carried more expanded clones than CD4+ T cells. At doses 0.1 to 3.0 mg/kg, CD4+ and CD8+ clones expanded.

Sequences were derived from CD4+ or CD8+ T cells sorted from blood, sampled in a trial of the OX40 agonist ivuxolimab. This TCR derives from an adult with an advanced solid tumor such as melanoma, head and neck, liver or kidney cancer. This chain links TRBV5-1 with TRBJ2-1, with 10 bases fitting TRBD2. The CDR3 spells CASSLAKREGLYNEQFF. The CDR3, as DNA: TGCGCCAGCAGCTTGGCCAAGCGGGAGGGCCTTTATAATGAGCAGTTCTTC.